The source of this T cell receptor (beta chain) is a study of vaccination and CD4 T cells after COVID-19 (dated by TCRdb to between 2021 and 2023). As for the study more broadly: Every convalescent patient had a positive nasal swab PCR test for SARS-CoV-2, with mild disease in 8 to 10 patients and severe disease in one. The convalescent cohort included six males and four females, with two Hispanic individuals, seven Caucasians, two Asians and one multiracial person. Two doses of either the Pfizer-BioNTech BNT162b2 vaccine (n=8) or the Moderna mRNA-1273 vaccine (n=2) were administered to participants. Post-COVID blood samples were collected from convalescent patients a median of roughly 100 days after diagnosis, with a range of about 35 to 180 days. The time from the second vaccine dose to post-vaccine blood sampling had a median of roughly 70 days and ranged from roughly 12 to 241 days. Culture stimuli were overlapping spike peptide pools from SARS-CoV-2 and from the common cold coronaviruses HCoV-NL63, HCoV-OC43 and HCoV-229E. Control cultures used a CEFX viral epitope pool as positive control, an HIV-1 Nef peptide pool as negative control, or no peptide. In over 8 COVID-19 convalescent patients and a handful of infection-naive healthy vaccine recipients, the spike-specific CD4+ TCR repertoire before mRNA vaccination was compared with the repertoire after mRNA vaccination. Paper-wide results and their limitations: Only a relatively small number of convalescent patients were included in the study, and early timepoints following natural infection were not analyzed. The median number of SARS-CoV-2-reactive clonotypes rose from about 19 after infection to about 40 after vaccination, but the change was not significant. Among convalescent patients, a median approximately 88% of the SARS-CoV-2-reactive clones seen after vaccination appeared only after vaccination, which suggests priming specific to the vaccine. Of the vaccine-specific clones found in convalescent patients, nearly all (304 of 307) were mono-reactive for SARS-CoV-2 spike instead of being cross-reactive with common cold coronaviruses.

Library creation used PCR. DNA from cultured CD4+ T cells underwent TCR sequencing with the Oncomine TCR Beta short-read assay at the Johns Hopkins FTIC core. The QIAamp micro DNA kit was used to extract genomic DNA from the cultured CD4+ T cells. Oncomine TCR Beta libraries from cultured CD4+ T cells were pooled with unique dual indexes and sequenced on an Illumina iSeq 100. The authors processed their data as follows. Non-productive sequences were removed, and CDR3s that did not start with C, did not end with F or W, or were shorter than 7 amino acids were discarded. Antigen-specific clonotypes were identified using the MANAFEST web application through comparison of peptide-stimulated wells with reference and other culture wells. To be called positive, a clone needed an FDR below 0.05, an odds ratio above 5, and a productive frequency above 0.1% in at least two of three replicate wells. Clonotypes that were significantly expanded in both SARS-CoV-2 spike wells and at least one common cold coronavirus spike condition were defined as cross-reactive. CDR3 homology was assessed with Levenshtein distances (stringdist) and unrooted phylogenetic trees (ape) in R version 3.6.1. Starting from the raw public reads, TCRdb applied fastp trimming at Q25, assembled clones with MiXCR and retained in-frame beta chains. Records with the same CDR3 protein are collapsed into one entry carrying the most frequent genes and DNA. TCRdb, rather than the study authors, made the V and J calls. Across this sample there are approximately 20,000 distinct CDR3 sequences, with more than 50% seen only once. The ten largest clones take up around 9.6% of the sample.

Reading from cysteine to phenylalanine, the CDR3 counts 12 amino acids. The sequence is cut down to CDR3 DNA, 36 bases in frame from base 1. CDR1 DFQATT and CDR2 SNEGSKA are derived from the germline V gene (reference sequence). A distance of 12 bases separates the germline ends of V and J, which lose 6 bases and 4 bases respectively. Of note for this clonotype: Its antigen is currently not known. The sample holds no much larger clone one base away, and base qualities are not on file.

Read against the paper, the sample's treatment or condition label means: roughly 10-day PBMC culture with coronavirus spike peptide pools or control peptides (ViraFEST assay). The ViraFEST assay, used in the study, expanded antigen-specific T cells with peptide pools and then identified the expanded clonotypes through TCR sequencing. The convalescent patients' positive SARS-CoV-2 PCR tests were from March to December 2020, which was before the Alpha, Beta and Delta variants emerged in the United States. PBMCs were cultured at about 2 million per well in IMDM supplemented with approximately 5% human AB serum and about 10 IU/ml IL-2, with approximately 11 ug/ml peptide pools added. Half of the culture medium was replaced with fresh IL-2-containing medium on days 3 and 7. After roughly 11 days of culture, CD4+ T cells were isolated by negative selection with the EasySep CD4+ T cell isolation kit. Ficoll-Paque Plus gradient centrifugation was used to isolate PBMCs from whole blood, and the isolated PBMCs were then either used fresh or cryopreserved at -140C. In general, triplicate wells were set up for every culture condition.

Sequenced sample: CD4+ T cells from blood, cultured in vitro. This TCR was sampled from a human donor who had recovered from COVID-19. The chain links TRBV20-1 with TRBJ1-2, with a weak D call of TRBD1 (6 bases match). The DNA sequence is TGCAGTGCCGCACAGGGTAGCTATGGCTACACCTTC. Its translation reads: CSAAQGSYGYTF.